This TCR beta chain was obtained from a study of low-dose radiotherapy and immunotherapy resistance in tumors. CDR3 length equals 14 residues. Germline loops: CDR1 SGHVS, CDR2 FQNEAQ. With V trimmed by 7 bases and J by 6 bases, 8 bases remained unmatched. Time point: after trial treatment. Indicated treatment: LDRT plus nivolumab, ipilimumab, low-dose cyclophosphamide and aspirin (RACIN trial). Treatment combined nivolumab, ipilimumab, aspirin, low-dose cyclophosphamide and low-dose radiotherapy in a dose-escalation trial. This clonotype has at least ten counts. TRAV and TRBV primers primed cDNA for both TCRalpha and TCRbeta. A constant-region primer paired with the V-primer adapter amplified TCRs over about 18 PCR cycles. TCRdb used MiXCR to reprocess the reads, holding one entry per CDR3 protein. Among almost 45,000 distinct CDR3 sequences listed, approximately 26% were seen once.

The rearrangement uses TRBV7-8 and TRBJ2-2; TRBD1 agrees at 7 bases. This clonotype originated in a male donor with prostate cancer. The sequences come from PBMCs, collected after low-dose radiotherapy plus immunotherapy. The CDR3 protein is CASTIQGTAGELFF. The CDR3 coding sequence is TGTGCCAGCACCATACAGGGGACGGCCGGGGAGCTGTTTTTT.